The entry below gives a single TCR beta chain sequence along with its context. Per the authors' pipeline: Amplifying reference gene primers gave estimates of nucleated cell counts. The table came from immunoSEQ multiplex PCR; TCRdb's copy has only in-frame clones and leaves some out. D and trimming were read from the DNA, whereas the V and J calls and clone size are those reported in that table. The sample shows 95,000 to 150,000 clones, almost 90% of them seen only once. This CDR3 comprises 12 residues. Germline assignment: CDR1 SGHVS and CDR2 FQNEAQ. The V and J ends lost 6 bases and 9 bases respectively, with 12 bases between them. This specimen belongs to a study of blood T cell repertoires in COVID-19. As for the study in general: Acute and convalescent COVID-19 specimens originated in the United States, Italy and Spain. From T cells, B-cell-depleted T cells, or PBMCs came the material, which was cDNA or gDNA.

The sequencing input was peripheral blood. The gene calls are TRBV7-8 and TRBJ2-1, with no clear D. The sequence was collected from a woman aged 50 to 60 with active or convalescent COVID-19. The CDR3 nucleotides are TGTGCCAGCAGATTAACTCTCGGTGAGCAGTTCTTC. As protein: CASRLTLGEQFF.